The 29 T cell receptor beta chains reported below all come from one sample, sequenced in a study of blood T cell repertoires in COVID-19 (TCRdb year 2020). Libraries were constructed by the immunoSEQ multiplex PCR assay. This is the immuneACCESS table as TCRdb keeps it, with only in-frame sequences that have V and J called. A part of the clones is gone; compared with another copy, unresolved V genes explain less than half, and the rest is unexplained. This sample holds 200,000 to 250,000 clones; about 80% were observed only once. About 4.8% of the sample is held by the ten biggest clonotypes. Sequencing was carried out using PBMCs or T cells enriched from blood (not recorded which). The receptors originated from a woman in her forties or fifties who had been exposed to COVID-19.

This clone was found once. The gene calls are TRBV3-1 (or the pseudogene TRBV3-2) and TRBJ2-7; 7 bases align to TRBD1. V trimming: 4 bases; J trimming: 3 bases; junction bases outside the gene matches: 6. The length of the CDR3 is 14 residues. Germline assignment: CDR1 LGHDT and CDR2 YNNKEL (reference sequence). The CDR3 loop is CASSLPGQLYEQYF. The CDR3 nucleotides are TGTGCCAGCAGCCTACCGGGACAGCTCTACGAGCAGTACTTC.

This chain links TRBV29-1 with TRBJ1-1; 8 bases are a match to TRBD1. Losses at the gene ends were 3 bases for V and 5 bases for J; bases not matched to a gene: 17. The germline V gene has CDR1 SQVTM and CDR2 ANQGSEA. This CDR3 spans 17 amino acids. Here the CDR3 reads CSVDTQAFWTGQTEAFF. In DNA form, the CDR3 reads TGCAGCGTTGATACCCAGGCTTTTTGGACAGGGCAAACTGAAGCTTTCTTT.

This chain joins TRBV10-1 and TRBJ1-1; the D gene is possibly TRBD1 (5 bases). The V end was cut by 2 bases, the J end by 3 bases, with 10 bases between. Germline V lookup: CDR1 WNHNN, CDR2 SYGVQD (reference sequence). CDR3 size: 14 residues. CDR3 bases: TGCGCCAGCAGTGAGGGTCGGGGGGACACTGAAGCTTTCTTT. This gives the protein CASSEGRGDTEAFF.

The chain combines TRBV6-5 with TRBJ2-2; perhaps TRBD1 as D (5 bases). The ends were cut back, 7 bases at V and 4 bases at J, with 10 bases in the middle. From germline, CDR1 is MNHEY and CDR2 SVGAGI. This CDR3 region has 13 residues. CDR3 sequence: CASTGSGTGELFF. The DNA for the CDR3 is TGTGCCAGCACAGGGTCCGGCACCGGGGAGCTGTTTTTT.

The rearrangement links TRBV29-1 to TRBJ2-7; D might be TRBD1 (5 bases). In germline, CDR1 is SQVTM, CDR2 ANQGSEA. This CDR3 has 12 residues. The ends were cut back, 5 bases at V and 6 bases at J, with 14 bases in the middle. CDR3 nucleotides: TGCAGCGTTCGGGTAGGGGAAAGCGAGCAGTACTTC. The encoded protein is CSVRVGESEQYF.

The genes are TRBV28 and TRBJ1-2; D may be TRBD1 (6 bases). This CDR3 has 14 residues. Per germline, CDR1 MDHEN and CDR2 SYDVKM. The V end lost 2 bases, the J end lost 7 bases, and 14 bases lay between the germline ends. In DNA form, the CDR3 reads TGTGCCAGCAGTTTAGACAGGAGTAGTGGTGGCTACACCTTC. This translates into CASSLDRSSGGYTF.

V usage is TRBV11-3 and J usage is TRBJ2-3, with 13 bases fitting TRBD2. V dropped 5 bases and J dropped 0; count of bases not matched to a gene: 5. The CDR3 loop spans 17 amino acids. Germline V CDR1 and CDR2: SGHNT, YENEEA. DNA for the CDR3: TGTGCCAGCAGCCTTGGGACTAGCGGGGTTAGCACAGATACGCAGTATTTT. Translated: CASSLGTSGVSTDTQYF.

The chain couples TRBV4-2 to TRBJ2-3, with a possible D match to TRBD2 (5 bases). CDR3 size: 18 residues. CDR1 and CDR2 (germline): LGHNA, YNFKEQ. V gave up 0 bases and J gave up 3 bases, with 19 bases separating them. The CDR3 nucleotides are TGTGCCAGCAGCCAAGAAAGGACGAGCGGAGCAGCAACAGATACGCAGTATTTT. Translated, it gives CASSQERTSGAATDTQYF.

The V call is TRBV19, the J call TRBJ2-2, with D possibly being TRBD1 (6 bases). Germline-derived CDR1 and CDR2 are LNHDA and SQIVND (reference sequence). The CDR3 covers 15 residues. V was pared by 5 bases and J by 4 bases, with 14 bases between. CDR3: CASSPDGQFTGELFF. In DNA, the CDR3 is TGTGCCAGTAGTCCGGACGGACAGTTCACCGGGGAGCTGTTTTTT. The variable domain in full, completed from reference TRBV19 and TRBJ2-2, reads DGGITQSPKYLFRKEGQNVTLSCEQNLNHDAMYWYRQDPGQGLRLIYYSQIVNDFQKGDIAEGYSVSREKKESFPLTVTSAQKNPTAFYLCASSPDGQFTGELFFGEGSRLTVL.

The chain's CDR3 is CSARVYNEQFF. The CDR3 nucleotides read TGCAGCGCCCGAGTCTACAATGAGCAGTTCTTC. J is TRBJ2-1 and V is TRBV29-1; D remains ambiguous. This CDR3 region has 11 residues. Trimming cost V 7 bases and J 3 bases, with 7 bases left between them. The germline V gene encodes CDR1 SQVTM and CDR2 ANQGSEA.

The chain carries TRBV6-6 and TRBJ1-5; possible D gene TRBD1, 6 bases. V lost 7 bases and J 0 bases, leaving 13 bases between the germline ends. Germline values: CDR1 MNHNY, CDR2 SVGAGI (reference sequence). The CDR3 is 15 amino acids. Here the CDR3 reads CASTRGQYSNQPQHF. In nucleotides, the CDR3 is TGTGCCAGCACGCGAGGACAGTATAGCAATCAGCCCCAGCATTTT.

The rearrangement joins TRBV5-1 to TRBJ2-7; 7 nucleotides agree with TRBD1. Trimming cost V 4 bases and J 0 bases; bases outside gene matches: 7. Germline loops: CDR1 SGHRS, CDR2 YFSETQ. CDR3 length: 15 residues. This CDR3 is CASSRTGPSSYEQYF. The CDR3 coding sequence is TGCGCCAGCAGCCGGACAGGACCCAGCTCCTACGAGCAGTACTTC.

This clone turned up a few times. The rearrangement uses TRBV28 and TRBJ1-5, with 8 bases aligning to TRBD1. This CDR3 has 15 residues. V gave up 10 bases and J gave up 3 bases; unmatched junction bases: 11. Germline values: CDR1 MDHEN, CDR2 SYDVKM. CDR3 in amino acids: CAISRWGQDNQPQHF. Written as DNA, the CDR3 is TGTGCCATCTCAAGATGGGGACAGGACAATCAGCCCCAGCATTTT.

The CDR3 bases are TGTGCCAGCAGTGAAGAGAGATACACTGAAGCTTTCTTT. Protein sequence: CASSEERYTEAFF. The chain recombines TRBV6-1 with TRBJ1-1, with unresolved D. CDR1 is MNHNS, CDR2 SASEGT, per germline. V lost 1 base and J lost 3, with 6 bases in between. The CDR3 has 13 residues.

The V call is TRBV11-1, the J call TRBJ2-3; D uncertain. Germline V CDR1 and CDR2: SGHAT, FQDESV (reference sequence). The germline V and J ends were trimmed by 2 bases and 6 bases, with 18 bases remaining between them. This CDR3 spans 16 amino acids. The CDR3 sequence: CASSLSGLSLQDTQYF. In DNA form, the CDR3 reads TGTGCCAGCAGCTTAAGTGGTTTGTCTCTTCAGGATACGCAGTATTTT. The entire variable domain, with the rest obtained from reference TRBV11-1 and TRBJ2-3, is as follows: EAEVAQSPRYKITEKSQAVAFWCDPISGHATLYWYRQILGQGPELLVQFQDESVVDDSQLPKDRFSAERLKGVDSTLKIQPAELGDSAMYLCASSLSGLSLQDTQYFGPGTRLTVL.

V gene TRBV5-4 combines with J gene TRBJ1-4; D call uncertain. Germline-derived CDR1 and CDR2 are SGHNT and YYREEE (reference sequence). This CDR3 has 14 amino acids. V lost 3 bases and J lost 8, with 14 bases in between. The CDR3 sequence: CASSSRVGGEKLFF. CDR3 sequence (DNA): TGTGCCAGCAGCTCCCGGGTCGGAGGCGAAAAACTGTTTTTT.

On this clone: This sequence may be a read error, since a much larger clone differs from it by one base. The genes are TRBV19 and TRBJ1-6; 11 positions agree with TRBD1. J was trimmed by 8 bases and V by 9 bases; bases with no gene match: 3. This CDR3 is built from 13 residues. Per germline, CDR1 LNHDA and CDR2 SQIVND (reference sequence). CDR3 protein: CASRGQGDSPLHF. The DNA for the CDR3 is TGTGCCAGCCGGGGACAGGGGGATTCACCCCTCCACTTT.

A remark on this clone: This same CDR3 is encoded by further DNA sequences in the sample. The V and J genes are TRBV10-2 and TRBJ1-1; no definite D call. CDR1 and CDR2 (germline): WSHSY, SAAADI. Trimming removed 3 bases from V and 5 bases from J, with 4 bases in between. The CDR3 sequence is 11 residues long. The CDR3 loop reads CASSDGTEAFF. The CDR3 DNA sequence: TGCGCCAGCAGTGACGGGACTGAAGCTTTCTTT.

A single count supports this clone. The chain is built from TRBV2 and TRBJ2-3, with TRBD2 identical over 14 bases. Looked up from germline, CDR1 is SNHLY and CDR2 is FYNNEI. V trimming: 7 bases; J trimming: 6 bases; junction bases outside the gene matches: 9. The CDR3 contains 16 residues. CDR3 loop: CASTLRTSGGRDTQYF. In DNA, the CDR3 is TGTGCCAGCACCCTTAGGACTAGCGGGGGGCGGGATACGCAGTATTTT.

V usage is TRBV2 and J usage is TRBJ2-1; 8 bases match TRBD1. V was pared by 7 bases and J by 4 bases, with 9 bases of the junction left unmatched. The CDR3 loop spans 15 amino acids. Germline V gives CDR1 SNHLY, CDR2 FYNNEI. CDR3 amino acids: CASKNGQGYYNEQFF. In DNA, the CDR3 is TGTGCCAGCAAAAACGGACAGGGCTATTACAATGAGCAGTTCTTC.

This clone was picked up many times. The chain combines TRBV5-1 with TRBJ2-3; 8 positions agree with TRBD2. This CDR3 contains 16 residues. Germline trimming cut 7 bases from V and 6 bases from J; bases unmatched to any gene: 16. Germline V CDR1 and CDR2: SGHRS, YFSETQ. CDR3 loop: CASAPRFAGGGDTQYF. CDR3 DNA: TGCGCCAGCGCGCCTCGATTCGCGGGGGGCGGGGATACGCAGTATTTT.

J is TRBJ2-5 and V is TRBV4-3, with a weak D call TRBD2 (6 bases). The germline CDR1 and CDR2 sequences are LGHNA and YSLEER. V shed 2 bases and J shed 5 bases, with 15 bases lying between them. The CDR3 extends over 15 amino acids. CDR3 sequence reads: CASSQNTGASETQYF. Here the CDR3 DNA reads TGCGCCAGCAGCCAAAATACGGGAGCTAGCGAGACCCAGTACTTC.

This chain joins TRBV28 and TRBJ1-2; 11 nucleotides line up with TRBD1. Germline loops: CDR1 MDHEN, CDR2 SYDVKM. The CDR3 runs 16 residues. The trim removed 6 bases at V and 6 bases at J, leaving 12 bases unmatched. In DNA, the CDR3 is TGTGCCAGCAGCCGCTTTGGGGGACAGGGGGAGGATGGCTACACCTTC. Encoded protein: CASSRFGGQGEDGYTF.

A word on this clone: The sample contains more than one DNA sequence encoding this CDR3. The rearrangement uses TRBV5-1 and TRBJ2-1; D is unresolved. V gave up 0 bases and J gave up 0 bases, with 7 bases separating them. Germline V CDR1 and CDR2: SGHRS, YFSETQ. The CDR3 has 15 amino acids. Here the CDR3 reads CASSLGSNSYNEQFF. In DNA, the CDR3 is TGCGCCAGCAGCTTGGGCAGTAACTCCTACAATGAGCAGTTCTTC.

The chain employs TRBV6-5 and TRBJ1-4; 10 bases fit TRBD1. V trimming: 10 bases; J trimming: 4 bases; junction bases outside the gene matches: 6. The CDR3 runs 14 residues. Germline V gives CDR1 MNHEY, CDR2 SVGAGI. CDR3 amino acids: CATSGQGHNEKLFF. CDR3 DNA sequence: TGTGCCACCTCGGGACAGGGGCATAATGAAAAACTGTTTTTT.

The V call is TRBV18, the J call TRBJ1-1, with 7 bases lining up with TRBD1. Per germline, CDR1 KGHSH and CDR2 LQKENI. The length of the CDR3 is 16 residues. V lost 4 bases, J lost 5 bases, and 13 bases stayed unmatched. CDR3 nucleotides: TGTGCCAGCTCACTAAACAGGGGACCTAAGGGGACTGAAGCTTTCTTT. It translates to CASSLNRGPKGTEAFF.

The count of this clone is one. The chain links TRBV24-1 to TRBJ1-2; 9 nucleotides agree with TRBD1. The CDR3 extends over 15 amino acids. Germline V gene data show CDR1 as KGHDR and CDR2 as SFDVKD. Trimming at V came to 3 bases and at J to 2 bases, leaving 3 bases not matched to a gene. The CDR3 spells CATSDPQGANYGYTF. The CDR3 DNA is TGTGCCACCAGTGATCCACAGGGGGCCAACTATGGCTACACCTTC.

The V call is TRBV29-1, the J call TRBJ1-1; D is undetermined. Trimming took off 5 bases at V and 1 base at J, with 11 bases between the two ends. The germline V gene has CDR1 SQVTM and CDR2 ANQGSEA. The CDR3 length is 13 residues. CDR3 nucleotides: TGCAGCGTTCTTTTGACGGGGAACACTGAAGCTTTCTTT. The encoded protein is CSVLLTGNTEAFF.

J is TRBJ2-3 and V is TRBV28; 9 nucleotides align to TRBD2. J gave up 5 bases and V 8 bases, and 5 bases lay outside the gene matches. CDR3 size: 13 residues. Germline V lookup: CDR1 MDHEN, CDR2 SYDVKM. DNA for the CDR3: TGTGCCAGCGGTCTAGCGGGACAAGATACGCAGTATTTT. Its translation is CASGLAGQDTQYF.